This T cell receptor (beta chain) was recovered during a study of T cells in Graves' hyperthyroidism and ophthalmopathy. Turning to the study itself: Prior to any treatment, at the point of initial diagnosis, peripheral blood was collected.

This clonotype has ten or more counts. As yet, its antigen is unknown. The TCR beta CDR3 regions underwent amplification using RNA transcripts as the source. The study used the HTBI primer set for a first-round RT-PCR of the TCR CDR3. TCRdb re-analysed the multiplex PCR reads in MiXCR, keeping a single row per CDR3 protein. The repertoire has hundreds of thousands of distinct CDR3 sequences, 11% to 15% of them found once; the top ten carry about 15%. Study-level points and caveats: Most expanded thyroid clonotypes above 0.001 recurred in blood.

Absent ophthalmopathy progression within 18 months defined stable Graves' hyperthyroidism. The V and J ends lost 5 bases and 3 bases, in that order; junction bases with no gene match: 10. The CDR3 is 15 residues long. CDR1 and CDR2 from the germline V gene are SGHRS and YFSETQ. The TCR comes from a woman in her thirties or forties with Graves' hyperthyroidism. Material for sequencing was blood. V usage is TRBV5-1 and J usage is TRBJ1-1, with 7 bases fitting TRBD1. The CDR3 sequence: CASSLGNTGDTEAFF. CDR3 in DNA: TGCGCCAGCAGTTTAGGTAATACAGGGGACACTGAAGCTTTCTTT.